The 29 T cell receptor beta chains below were found in one sample sequenced in a study of T-cell memory formation after mild COVID-19. One entry per CDR3 protein results from TCRdb running MiXCR on the 5' RACE reads. Of 150,000 to 200,000 distinct CDR3 sequences listed, about 9.9% are singletons. The specimen was PBMCs or a T cell subset sorted from them (not recorded which). The source of these receptors is a man between 18 and 35 years old who had mild COVID-19 (a few samples of this study predate the infection). Cell type and time point are not known.

V and J are TRBV6-2 or TRBV6-3 and TRBJ2-1, with 7 bases that match TRBD1. CDR1 and CDR2 from the germline V gene are MNHEY and SVGEGT. Losses at the gene ends were 7 bases for V and 4 bases for J; bases not matched to a gene: 7. CDR3 length: 14 amino acids. In DNA form, the CDR3 reads TGTGCCAGCAAGGGACAGTCCCCGTACAATGAGCAGTTCTTC. Translating gives CASKGQSPYNEQFF.

This clonotype was counted at least ten times. The CDR3 sequence is CATSEGGTGKETQYF. CDR3 bases: TGTGCCACCAGTGAGGGGGGGACAGGGAAGGAGACCCAGTACTTC. This sequence joins TRBV24-1 and TRBJ2-5; 9 nucleotides align to TRBD1. J was trimmed by 5 bases and V by 4 bases; bases with no gene match: 7. Germline CDR1 is KGHDR and CDR2 is SFDVKD. The CDR3 length is 15 residues.

Comment on this clonotype: This may arise from a read error, as a much more abundant clone is one base away. The V call is TRBV20-1, the J call TRBJ1-1; perhaps TRBD1 as D (5 bases). V was clipped by 3 bases and J by 4 bases, with 12 bases between them. The CDR3 loop spans 13 amino acids. CDR1 and CDR2 from the germline V gene are DFQATT and SNEGSKA (reference sequence). The CDR3 DNA sequence: TGCAGTGCTAGGGCACATCAGGGCACTGAAGCTTTCTTT. It yields the protein CSARAHQGTEAFF.

The chain employs TRBV12-3 or TRBV12-4 and TRBJ2-3; the match to TRBD2 covers 12 bases. The junction had 11 bases not matched to a gene; V was cut back by 7 bases and J by 12 bases. The CDR3 loop spans 14 amino acids. The CDR3 reads CASNSRTSGILQYF. Written as DNA, the CDR3 is TGTGCCAGCAACAGCAGGACTAGCGGGATTTTACAGTATTTT.

Ten or more counts support this clonotype. The chain carries TRBV4-3 and TRBJ2-3, with D possibly TRBD2 on 6 matching bases. The length of the CDR3 is 17 residues. V was pared by 0 bases and J by 1 base, with 14 bases between. The germline gives CDR1 LGHNA, CDR2 YSLEER. In DNA, the CDR3 is TGCGCCAGCAGCCAAGATCCACCCGGCGGGGGCACAGATACGCAGTATTTT. It yields the protein CASSQDPPGGGTDTQYF.

The chain combines TRBV29-1 with TRBJ1-2; D gene unclear. This CDR3 has 12 residues. V lost 3 bases to trimming and J lost 4 bases, with 9 bases between them. In germline, CDR1 is SQVTM, CDR2 ANQGSEA. The CDR3 loop is CSVEGTPYGYTF. CDR3 nucleotides: TGCAGCGTTGAGGGAACTCCCTATGGCTACACCTTC.

This clonotype was counted a few times. This sequence joins TRBV9 and TRBJ2-2; 8 nucleotides agree with TRBD2. The trim removed 2 bases at V and 4 bases at J, leaving 7 bases unmatched. The CDR3 sequence is 16 residues long. CDR1 and CDR2 (germline): SGDLS, YYNGEE. The CDR3 loop reads CASSVHSGGSTGELFF. In nucleotides, the CDR3 is TGTGCCAGCAGCGTCCATTCGGGGGGGAGCACCGGGGAGCTGTTTTTT.

This clonotype turned up a few times. The chain combines TRBV12-3 or TRBV12-4 with TRBJ2-7; 12 positions agree with TRBD2. V was clipped by 6 bases and J by 6 bases; unmatched bases: 6. This CDR3 is 14 amino acids long. For the CDR3, the DNA is TGTGCCAGCAGAGTTCTAGCGGGGGGGTTCGAGCAGTACTTC. Encoded protein: CASRVLAGGFEQYF.

The chain couples TRBV19 to TRBJ2-3; D uncertain. The CDR3 has 13 amino acids. Trimming pared 4 bases from V and 2 bases from J, leaving 7 bases between. Germline-derived CDR1 and CDR2 are LNHDA and SQIVND (reference sequence). CDR3 protein: CASSRVTTDTQYF. The CDR3 region has the DNA TGTGCCAGTAGTAGGGTAACCACAGATACGCAGTATTTT. The full variable domain, rest sourced from reference TRBV19 and TRBJ2-3, is DGGITQSPKYLFRKEGQNVTLSCEQNLNHDAMYWYRQDPGQGLRLIYYSQIVNDFQKGDIAEGYSVSREKKESFPLTVTSAQKNPTAFYLCASSRVTTDTQYFGPGTRLTVL.

This clonotype came up many times. The gene calls are TRBV7-2 and TRBJ2-7; D is uncertain. Deletions cut 5 bases from V and 3 bases from J, with 8 bases between. The CDR3 has 12 amino acids. Germline CDR1 SGHTA, CDR2 FQGNSA. CDR3 residues: CASSPDGYEQYF. The CDR3, as DNA: TGTGCCAGCAGCCCGGACGGCTACGAGCAGTACTTC. Full variable domain (outside the CDR3, taken from reference TRBV7-2 and TRBJ2-7): GAGVSQSPSNKVTEKGKDVELRCDPISGHTALYWYRQSLGQGLEFLIYFQGNSAPDKSGLPSDRFSAERTGGSVSTLTIQRTQQEDSAVYLCASSPDGYEQYFGPGTRLTVT.

The chain is built from TRBV6-1 and TRBJ1-4; TRBD1 matches at 8 bases. V lost 7 bases and J lost 2; bases outside the gene matches: 15. Germline lookup yields CDR1 MNHNS and CDR2 SASEGT. CDR3 size: 18 residues. The CDR3: CASILRLTGVMTNEKLFF. The CDR3 DNA sequence: TGTGCCAGCATCCTAAGACTGACAGGGGTGATGACTAATGAAAAACTGTTTTTT.

This clonotype was recorded a few times. The rearrangement links TRBV2 to TRBJ1-4; 7 bases align to TRBD1. Germline trimming cut 9 bases from V and 4 bases from J; bases unmatched to any gene: 8. The CDR3 spans 14 residues. From germline, CDR1 is SNHLY and CDR2 FYNNEI. CDR3 DNA: TGTGCCAGTCGGACCAGGGACAGTAATGAAAAACTGTTTTTT. As protein: CASRTRDSNEKLFF.

This clonotype showed up just a few times. The rearrangement joins TRBV5-1 to TRBJ2-7; D possibly matches TRBD1 or TRBD2 (5 bases each). The CDR3 runs 15 residues. Germline-derived CDR1 and CDR2 are SGHRS and YFSETQ. V lost 0 bases to trimming and J lost 2 bases, with 12 bases between them. The CDR3 DNA follows: TGCGCCAGCAGCTTGGGGGGGTTTAATCCCTACGAGCAGTACTTC. Its translation is CASSLGGFNPYEQYF.

The V and J genes are TRBV5-1 and TRBJ2-1; D remains unclear. Germline V gives CDR1 SGHRS, CDR2 YFSETQ. Trimming stripped 1 base from V and 7 bases from J, with 9 bases between. The CDR3 has 13 residues. CDR3 sequence reads: CASSLLSGNEQFF. CDR3 sequence (DNA): TGCGCCAGCAGCTTGTTGTCCGGGAATGAGCAGTTCTTC.

This clonotype was counted a few times. The CDR3 sequence: CASSQGLVWEQYF. The DNA for the CDR3 is TGTGCCAGCAGCCAAGGCCTGGTCTGGGAGCAGTACTTC. The chain links TRBV14 to TRBJ2-7; no definite D call. This CDR3 contains 13 residues. Germline assignment: CDR1 SGHDN and CDR2 FVKESK. V gave up 1 base and J gave up 7 bases, with 11 bases separating them.

This clonotype was counted between two and nine times. The V gene is TRBV4-1, the J gene TRBJ1-2; no definite D call. Germline assignment: CDR1 MGHRA and CDR2 YSYEKL. V shed 4 bases and J shed 9 bases, with 12 bases lying between them. The CDR3 length is 12 residues. CDR3 nucleotides: TGCGCCAGCAGCCTGCCGAACTGGAGCTACACCTTC. This translates into CASSLPNWSYTF.

This clonotype has a handful of counts. The gene calls are TRBV6-2 or TRBV6-3 and TRBJ2-7; TRBD1 agrees at 9 bases. CDR1 and CDR2 from the germline V gene are MNHEY and SVGEGT. The trim removed 10 bases at V and 5 bases at J, leaving 15 bases unmatched. The CDR3 sequence is 15 residues long. The CDR3 nucleotides are TGTGCCACCTACGCGATGGACAGGGGTGGCGACGAGCAGTACTTC. Translated, it gives CATYAMDRGGDEQYF.

This clonotype was seen at least ten times. This chain joins TRBV6-5 and TRBJ2-1; 10 bases map to TRBD2. This CDR3 comprises 14 residues. V shed 6 bases and J 6 bases; nucleotides not matched to a gene: 5. Germline CDR1 is MNHEY and CDR2 is SVGAGI. For the CDR3, the DNA is TGTGCCAGCAGCCCAGCGGGGGGGCCCAATGAGCAGTTCTTC. The encoded protein is CASSPAGGPNEQFF.

This clonotype appeared many times. The rearrangement uses TRBV9 and TRBJ2-5; 8 bases agree with TRBD2. V lost 7 bases and J lost 4; bases outside the gene matches: 9. Germline loops: CDR1 SGDLS, CDR2 YYNGEE. The CDR3 is 14 residues long. The CDR3 reads CASGPFGLAETQYF. CDR3 nucleotide sequence: TGTGCCAGCGGCCCATTTGGACTAGCAGAGACCCAGTACTTC.

The chain combines TRBV5-1 with TRBJ1-4; no reliable D call. The CDR3 covers 15 residues. V was cut by 0 bases and J by 8 bases, with 14 bases left in between. Germline V gene data show CDR1 as SGHRS and CDR2 as YFSETQ. CDR3 DNA: TGCGCCAGCAGCTTGGTTGGTACGGGAACAGAAAAACTGTTTTTT. Its translation: CASSLVGTGTEKLFF.

Within the sample, this clonotype is large. The chain joins TRBV2 to TRBJ2-2; 8 nucleotides match TRBD2. Germline trimming cut 5 bases from V and 0 bases from J; bases unmatched to any gene: 5. The CDR3 is 16 residues long. Germline lookup yields CDR1 SNHLY and CDR2 FYNNEI. Here the CDR3 DNA reads TGTGCCAGCAGTCGCACTAGCGGAGCGAACACCGGGGAGCTGTTTTTT. This translates into CASSRTSGANTGELFF.

V gene TRBV7-2 combines with J gene TRBJ2-7; possibly TRBD1 for D (6 bases). The CDR3 spans 13 residues. Germline lookup yields CDR1 SGHTA and CDR2 FQGNSA. Between the trimmed V and J ends, which lost 3 bases and 5 bases, there was a span of 11 bases. The DNA of the CDR3 is TGTGCCAGCAGCTTCGACAGGTATCACGAGCAGTACGTC. Protein: CASSFDRYHEQYV.

The V and J genes are TRBV4-3 and TRBJ2-3; 14 nucleotides align to TRBD2. With 2 bases clipped from V and 5 bases from J, the junction kept 6 bases outside the gene matches. Germline lookup yields CDR1 LGHNA and CDR2 YSLEER. The CDR3 is 17 residues long. In nucleotides, the CDR3 is TGCGCCAGCAGCCAATCGGGACTAGCGGGGGTCGGAGATACGCAGTATTTT. Translating it yields CASSQSGLAGVGDTQYF.

J is TRBJ1-2 and V is TRBV9; 10 bases line up with TRBD1. Germline lookup yields CDR1 SGDLS and CDR2 YYNGEE. V dropped 2 bases and J dropped 13; count of bases not matched to a gene: 11. CDR3 length: 14 amino acids. In DNA form, the CDR3 reads TGTGCCAGCAGCGTCGGGACAGGGGTGAAAGTCGTCACCTTC. As protein: CASSVGTGVKVVTF. Looking up the rest from reference TRBV9 and TRBJ1-2 gives the full variable domain: DSGVTQTPKHLITATGQRVTLRCSPRSGDLSVYWYQQSLDQGLQFLIQYYNGEERAKGNILERFSAQQFPDLHSELNLSSLELGDSALYFCASSVGTGVKVVTFGSGTRLTVV.

The chain recombines TRBV19 with TRBJ1-2; D remains unclear. This CDR3 comprises 13 residues. CDR1 and CDR2 from the germline V gene are LNHDA and SQIVND (reference sequence). Trimming pared 6 bases from V and 0 bases from J, leaving 8 bases between. This CDR3 reads CASRETANYGYTF. DNA for the CDR3: TGTGCCAGTAGGGAAACAGCTAACTATGGCTACACCTTC.

This clonotype was seen only a few times. V usage is TRBV28 and J usage is TRBJ1-5; a weak D match, TRBD1 (6 bases). From germline, CDR1 is MDHEN and CDR2 SYDVKM. Between the trimmed V and J ends, which lost 3 bases and 6 bases, there was a span of 15 bases. The CDR3 totals 15 residues. The CDR3 DNA is TGTGCCAGCAGTTTGCAGGGGCAGGGAACTCAGCCCCAGCATTTT. Residues: CASSLQGQGTQPQHF.

This clonotype was detected many times. The chain joins TRBV7-2 to TRBJ2-5; D may be TRBD2 (5 bases). The CDR3 contains 14 residues. The germline gives CDR1 SGHTA, CDR2 FQGNSA. Trimming cost V 5 bases and J 5 bases, with 15 bases left between them. CDR3 coding DNA: TGTGCCAGCAGCGGACGATACCGAGGGGAGACCCAGTACTTC. Amino acids: CASSGRYRGETQYF.

The CDR3 nucleotides read TGCAGTGCTAGAAACGGCCTGAACACTGAAGCTTTCTTT. This gives the protein CSARNGLNTEAFF. The V call is TRBV20-1, the J call TRBJ1-1; D ambiguous. The CDR3 runs 13 residues. The V gene's germline CDR1 is DFQATT and CDR2 SNEGSKA (reference sequence). With 2 bases removed from V and 0 bases from J, the gap between germline ends came to 7 bases.

Notes on this clonotype: One base away lies a much larger clone, so this may be a sequencing read error. CDR3 in amino acids: CASSTGHSGANVLTF. In DNA, the CDR3 is TGTGCCAGCAGCACGGGACACTCTGGGGCCAACGTCCTGACTTTC. The chain carries TRBV14 and TRBJ2-6; maybe TRBD1 (6 bases). Germline V gives CDR1 SGHDN, CDR2 FVKESK. The CDR3 runs to 15 residues. The V end lost 5 bases, the J end lost 0 bases, and 8 bases lay between the germline ends.